This T cell receptor beta chain was captured in a study of CD8+ T cells in alopecia areata. Study-wide results and caveats: Scalp sample data also include resident alphabeta T cells from normal skin. There was only one nonresponder, so it was unclear how baseline CD8+ expansion relates to response.

CDR1 and CDR2 from the germline V gene are SQVTM and ANQGSEA. This CDR3 has 14 amino acids. V trimming: 4 bases; J trimming: 4 bases; junction bases outside the gene matches: 7. Following extraction, RNA underwent reverse transcription to cDNA, which served as the sequencing template. This table comes from immunoSEQ multiplex PCR, and its TCRdb copy is limited to in-frame clones, with some not included. The table has 210,000 or so clones, 66% seen once; the top ten hold more than 0.95%. Treatment defined: oral pan-JAK inhibitor, 5-10 mg twice daily. Sorting of PBMCs yielded the CD4+ and CD8+ T cells. With regard to this clone: Antigen: not known.

The sample in question was CD4+ T cells sorted from blood, obtained at roughly week 45, from a patient treated with tofacitinib. This sequence joins TRBV29-1 and TRBJ1-2; 9 bases align to TRBD1. This clonotype was obtained from a human donor with alopecia areata. CDR3 protein: CSVVRQGDLYGYTF. CDR3 nucleotides: TGCAGCGTTGTCAGACAGGGGGATCTCTATGGCTACACCTTC.